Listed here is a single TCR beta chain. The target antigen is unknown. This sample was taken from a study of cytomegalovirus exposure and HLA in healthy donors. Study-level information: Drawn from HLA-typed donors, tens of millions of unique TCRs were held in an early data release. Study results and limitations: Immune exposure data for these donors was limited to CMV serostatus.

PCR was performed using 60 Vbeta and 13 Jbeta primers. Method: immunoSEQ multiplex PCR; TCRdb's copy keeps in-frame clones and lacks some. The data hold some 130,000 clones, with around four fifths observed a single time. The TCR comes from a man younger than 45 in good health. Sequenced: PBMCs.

The CDR3 region has the DNA TGTGCCAGCAGCCCCCGGGGAGCGGCCTACGAGCAGTACTTC. It codes for CASSPRGAAYEQYF. The gene calls are TRBV7-8 and TRBJ2-7; D perhaps matches TRBD2 (5 bases). The CDR3 is made up of 14 amino acids. Trimming left V 5 bases short and J 2 bases short, with 13 bases between. Germline CDR1 and CDR2: SGHVS and FQNEAQ.